The present T cell receptor (beta chain) was sequenced within a study of shared clonotypes between healthy human individuals (dated by TCRdb to about 2020). Concerning the study at large: A couple of women and three men aged 18 to 49 years were included in the cohort. Per donor, three plates each were used for CD4 naive and CD4 memory, two for CD8 naive, and one for CD8 memory. Blood TCR repertoires of five healthy adults were deeply sequenced to estimate repertoire size and the extent of clonotype sharing between individuals. To increase sequencing depth and limit assay-specific biases, TCR repertoire library preparation and sequencing were carried out by different laboratories using diverse techniques. Between about 0.85 and 8.9 billion PBMCs per donor were obtained by leukapheresis.

As concerns this clone: What antigen it recognizes has not been identified. No much larger clonotype is one base removed from it; base qualities were not supplied.

The donors were healthy, HIV-negative adults who had no recently reported acute infections or vaccinations. Every donor was a Caucasian adult residing in Nashville, Tennessee, USA. CD4+ T cells were enriched through magnetic negative selection, after which naive cells were positively selected on CD45RA and the remaining negative fraction served as the memory subset. After blood collection by leukapheresis, PBMCs were isolated using Ficoll-Histopaque density gradient centrifugation and then cryopreserved in the vapor phase of liquid nitrogen. Analytical flow cytometry was used to check the purity and quantity of every magnetically sorted T cell population. Genomic DNA was isolated from each sorted fraction and quantified by UV absorbance on a Nanodrop 2000c. The paper's findings and limits, for the study overall: When a handful of donors were compared, the shared fraction of clonotypes was roughly 5% for naive CD4, 3% to 4% for naive CD8, 2.3% for memory CD4, and 0.35% to 0.4% for memory CD8. Because the study included a small number of donors, the genetic and exposure-history diversity represented was limited. Higher generation probabilities were observed for clonotypes shared by all four sorted-subset donors than for non-shared clonotypes. Pairwise subsampling indicated that sequencing depth was expected to affect the degree of clonotype sharing among donors. Larger estimated clonotype richness was generally found for naive subsets than for memory subsets. Only blood was sampled, and tissue TCR repertoires likely differ from those in blood. Rarefaction of sorted-subset datasets indicated incomplete sequencing despite the large sequencing depth.

TCR CDR3 regions were amplified from genomic DNA by multiplex PCR using the deep immunoSEQ assay. For each cell subset, the extracted genomic DNA was distributed evenly across all wells of several immunoSEQ 96-well plates, and each plate served as one replicate. Each replicate PCR for sorted subsets received about 0.2 ug genomic DNA, equal to about 30,000 T cell genomes. Purified libraries were measured with a Qubit 3.0 fluorometer, size-checked on a Bioanalyzer 2100, and measured again with the KAPA Library Quantification kit. A separate single-read 150-cycle Illumina NextSeq 550 flow cell was used to sequence each immunoSEQ 96-well plate. The study's own analysis went as follows. The immunoSEQ output contained only junctional sequences without quality scores, so filtering could not match that applied to full-length reads. To assign V/J genes and CDR3, sequences were annotated against IMGT germline references using PyIR, a Python wrapper for IgBLAST v1.9. Reads were filtered out if the reads had weak V/J assignments (E-value above 1e-6), no CDR3, stop codons, out-of-frame junctions, or ambiguous translated residues. A V3J clonotype was defined by an identical inferred V gene, J gene, and CDR3 amino acid sequence. The percentage overlap between two repertoires was calculated by dividing the number of shared unique clonotypes by the size of the smaller repertoire. Three approaches were used to assess repertoire richness: RTK rarefaction, the Chao1 estimator, and Recon v2.1 estimates of unobserved clonotypes. Generation probabilities for all TCRbeta clonotypes obtained by the gDNA method from four donors were computed using OLGA. Held by TCRdb, this immuneACCESS table contains in-frame sequences only and omits some clones. Under half of the omission traces to an unresolved V gene where checked; the cause of the rest is unknown. Clonal size and the V and J genes are those of that table, whereas D and trimming came from the DNA. In this sample the table shows about a million clones, 70% to 85% of which occur a single time. Clones ranked in the top ten supply roughly 1.5% of the sample.

For this chain, trimming is 6 bases at the V end and 2 bases at the J end, and the number of junction bases without a gene match is 7. For CDR1 and CDR2, the germline V gene lists MDHEN and SYDVKM. The CDR3 holds 15 amino acids from the cysteine to the phenylalanine. Just CDR3 DNA is preserved here, 45 bases in frame from base 1. The sample taken for sequencing was memory CD4+ T cells sorted from blood. The cell subset or site label for this specimen denotes: CD45RA-negative fraction. Recombination linked TRBV28 to TRBJ2-3; 8 nucleotides in the junction match TRBD2. The receptor was isolated from a man between 18 and 29 years old in good health. The CDR3 reads as follows: CASSSAGAFTDTQYF. The nucleotide sequence reads as follows: TGTGCCAGCAGCTCAGCGGGAGCCTTCACAGATACGCAGTATTTT.